The entry below gives a single TCR beta chain sequence along with its context. The target antigen is unknown. The data are from a study of cytomegalovirus exposure and HLA in healthy donors. Whole-study context: The 100 million to 140 million unique TCR beta sequences, from about 190 million T cells, were found by an earlier analysis.

Study-wide results and limits: On later analysis, the bulk of CMV-associated TCR beta chains appeared to be HLA-restricted.

The germline CDR1 and CDR2 sequences are GTSNPN and SVGIG (reference sequence). The CDR3 sequence is 14 residues long. Losses at the gene ends were 0 bases for V and 6 bases for J; bases not matched to a gene: 5. The primer mix had 60 Vbeta and 13 Jbeta primers. Authors' methods: A later analysis tallied 75 million to 80 million unique TCR beta chains, 8.5 million to 11 million of them shared. Some clones are missing from TCRdb's copy, which holds only in-frame ones; the method was immunoSEQ multiplex PCR. V and J calls and clone size follow that table, whereas D and trimming were derived from the DNA. The table includes some 190,000 clones, about nine tenths detected once.

The receptor was isolated from a boy aged 2 to 10 in good health and CMV-seronegative. This sequence joins TRBV30 and TRBJ1-5, with 7 bases aligning to TRBD1. The sequenced sample consisted of PBMCs. CDR3 coding DNA: TGTGCCTGGAGTGTACGGCAGGGGGGTCAGCCCCAGCATTTT. As protein: CAWSVRQGGQPQHF.